This T cell receptor (beta chain) was captured by sequencing in a study of OX40 agonist ivuxolimab in advanced cancers. Across the study: A mean age of 60 years, range about 20 to 90, was recorded, and 70% to 85% were male. Approximately 40% of patients had received prior checkpoint inhibitor therapy. Partial responses occurred in three patients (one hepatocellular carcinoma, two cutaneous melanoma).

The assay was immunoSEQ multiplex PCR, and TCRdb's table has in-frame clones only and misses some. The sample shows around 30,000 clones, around nine tenths of them seen only once. In germline, CDR1 is MDHEN, CDR2 SYDVKM. With 6 bases removed from V and 9 bases from J, the gap between germline ends came to 27 bases. CDR3 size: 16 residues. The source is an adult with an advanced solid tumor such as melanoma, head and neck, liver or kidney cancer. The sample here was CD4+ or CD8+ T cells sorted from blood, taken in a trial of the OX40 agonist ivuxolimab. The chain couples TRBV28 to TRBJ2-7, with D possibly matching TRBD2 (5 bases). CDR3 in amino acids: CASSLGGRTPTRVQYF. The CDR3 DNA is TGTGCCAGCAGCCTAGGAGGCAGGACCCCTACGAGAGTGCAGTACTTC.